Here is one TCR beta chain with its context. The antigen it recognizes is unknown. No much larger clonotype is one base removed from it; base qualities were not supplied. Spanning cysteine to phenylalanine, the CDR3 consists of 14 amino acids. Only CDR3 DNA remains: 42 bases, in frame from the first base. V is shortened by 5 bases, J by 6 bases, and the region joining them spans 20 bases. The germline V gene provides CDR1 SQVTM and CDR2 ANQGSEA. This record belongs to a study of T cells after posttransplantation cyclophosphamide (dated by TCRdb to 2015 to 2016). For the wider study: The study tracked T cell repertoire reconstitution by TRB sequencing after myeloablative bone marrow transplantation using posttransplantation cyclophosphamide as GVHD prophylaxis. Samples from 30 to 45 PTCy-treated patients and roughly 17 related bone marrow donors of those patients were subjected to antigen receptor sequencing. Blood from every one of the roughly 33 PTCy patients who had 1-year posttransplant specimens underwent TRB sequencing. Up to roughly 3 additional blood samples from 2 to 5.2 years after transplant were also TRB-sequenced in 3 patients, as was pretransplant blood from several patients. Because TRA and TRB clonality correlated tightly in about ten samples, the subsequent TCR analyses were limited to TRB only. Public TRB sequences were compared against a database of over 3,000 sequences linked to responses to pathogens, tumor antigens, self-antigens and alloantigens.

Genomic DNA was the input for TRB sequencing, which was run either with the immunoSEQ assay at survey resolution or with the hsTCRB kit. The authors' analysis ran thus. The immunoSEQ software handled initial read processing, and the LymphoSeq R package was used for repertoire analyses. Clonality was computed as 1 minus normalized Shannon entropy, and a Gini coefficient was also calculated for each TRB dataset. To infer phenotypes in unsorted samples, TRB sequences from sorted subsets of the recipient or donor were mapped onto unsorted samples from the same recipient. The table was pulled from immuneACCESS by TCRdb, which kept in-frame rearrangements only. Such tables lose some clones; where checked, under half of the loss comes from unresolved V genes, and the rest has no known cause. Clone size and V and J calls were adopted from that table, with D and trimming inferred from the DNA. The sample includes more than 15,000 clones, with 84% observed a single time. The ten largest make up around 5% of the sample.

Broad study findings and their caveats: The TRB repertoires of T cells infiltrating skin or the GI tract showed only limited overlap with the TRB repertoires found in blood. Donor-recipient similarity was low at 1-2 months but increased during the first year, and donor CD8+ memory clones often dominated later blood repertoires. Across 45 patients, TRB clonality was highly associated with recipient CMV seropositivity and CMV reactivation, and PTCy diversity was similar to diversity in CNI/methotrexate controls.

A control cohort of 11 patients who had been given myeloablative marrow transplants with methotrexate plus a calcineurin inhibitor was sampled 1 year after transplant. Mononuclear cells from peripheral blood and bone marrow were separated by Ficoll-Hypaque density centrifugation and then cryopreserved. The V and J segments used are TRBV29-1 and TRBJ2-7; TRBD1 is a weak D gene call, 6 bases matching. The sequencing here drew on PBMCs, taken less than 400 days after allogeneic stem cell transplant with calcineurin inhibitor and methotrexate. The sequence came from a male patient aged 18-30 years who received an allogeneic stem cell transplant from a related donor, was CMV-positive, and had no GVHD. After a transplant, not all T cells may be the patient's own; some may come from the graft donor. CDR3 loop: CSVLGWGRGREQYF. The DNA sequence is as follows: TGCAGCGTTCTTGGGTGGGGCAGGGGCCGCGAGCAGTACTTC.